This T cell receptor beta chain was sequenced in a study of blood T cell repertoires in COVID-19. About the research overall: The study drew acute and convalescent COVID-19 samples from the United States, Italy and Spain. Nucleic acid was either cDNA or gDNA, and it came from T cells, B-cell-depleted T cells, or PBMCs.

This clone was seen just once. Sequencing was performed with immunoSEQ multiplex PCR; in TCRdb, only in-frame clones are kept and a portion is missing. The sample consists of about 100,000 clones, 70% to 85% of them appearing once. Trimming took 6 bases from V and 11 from J, leaving 17 bases between them. There are 14 residues in the CDR3. Looked up from germline, CDR1 is MNHEY and CDR2 is SMNVEV (reference sequence). The receptor was derived from a man between 65 and 85 years old with active or convalescent COVID-19. Sequencing used peripheral blood. The rearrangement uses TRBV27 and TRBJ1-6; tentative D call: TRBD1 (5 bases). The CDR3: CASRDIRDGAPLHF. The CDR3 DNA sequence: TGTGCCAGCAGAGACATCAGGGATGGGGCACCCCTCCACTTT.